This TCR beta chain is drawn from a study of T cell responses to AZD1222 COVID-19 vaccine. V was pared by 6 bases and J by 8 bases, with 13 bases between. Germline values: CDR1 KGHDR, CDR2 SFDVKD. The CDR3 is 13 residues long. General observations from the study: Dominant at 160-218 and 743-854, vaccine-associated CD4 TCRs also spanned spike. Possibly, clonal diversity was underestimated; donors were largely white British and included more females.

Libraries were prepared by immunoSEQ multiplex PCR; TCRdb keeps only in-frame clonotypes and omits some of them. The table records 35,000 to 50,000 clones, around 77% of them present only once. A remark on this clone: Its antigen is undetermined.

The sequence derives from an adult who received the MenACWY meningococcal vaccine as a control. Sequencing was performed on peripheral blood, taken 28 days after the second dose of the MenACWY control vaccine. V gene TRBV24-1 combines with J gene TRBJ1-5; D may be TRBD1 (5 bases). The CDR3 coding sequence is TGTGCCACCAGTAGACAGTCTCAAGAGCCCCAGCATTTT. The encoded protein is CATSRQSQEPQHF.